A single sample gave rise to the 27 T cell receptor beta chains below, sequenced in a study of cytomegalovirus exposure and HLA in healthy donors. 13 Jbeta primers and 60 Vbeta primers were used for the PCR. Produced via immunoSEQ multiplex PCR; TCRdb's table is partial and in-frame only. The sample lists about 110,000 clones; 71% were seen once. Material for sequencing was PBMCs. Every receptor here comes from a female donor in good health and CMV-seronegative.

The chain carries TRBV11-3 and TRBJ2-7, with TRBD1 matching 8 bases. V shed 5 bases, J shed 4 bases, and the junction held 7 bases outside the gene matches. Germline assignment: CDR1 SGHNT and CDR2 YENEEA. CDR3 length: 14 residues. The CDR3: CASSPSGGSYEQYF. CDR3 in DNA: TGTGCCAGCAGCCCATCAGGGGGCTCGTACGAGCAGTACTTC.

V is TRBV28 and J is TRBJ2-5; D may be TRBD2 (5 bases). This CDR3 has 14 residues. From germline, CDR1 is MDHEN and CDR2 SYDVKM. V lost 6 bases and J lost 3, with 14 bases in between. CDR3 DNA: TGTGCCAGCAGGTCAAGAGGGCTAAAAGAGACCCAGTACTTC. It encodes CASRSRGLKETQYF.

V usage is TRBV10-3 and J usage is TRBJ2-2; 11 bases are shared with TRBD1. V dropped 6 bases and J dropped 6; count of bases not matched to a gene: 6. CDR1 is ENHRY, CDR2 SYGVKD, per germline. This CDR3 is built from 15 residues. CDR3 coding DNA: TGTGCCATCAGATTACGGACAGGGGGCTCCGGGGAGCTGTTTTTT. Translation gives CAIRLRTGGSGELFF.

V is TRBV6-5 and J is TRBJ1-2, with 7 nucleotides matching TRBD1. The germline V gene encodes CDR1 MNHEY and CDR2 SVGAGI. After removal of 7 bases from V and 5 bases from J, the junction contained 13 bases not matched to a gene. This CDR3 has 15 amino acids. The CDR3 bases are TGTGCCAGCATCTACCGACAGGGCTCTCAGTATGGCTACACCTTC. Amino acid sequence: CASIYRQGSQYGYTF.

V gene TRBV29-1 combines with J gene TRBJ2-1, with D maybe TRBD2 (6 bases). CDR3 size: 14 residues. V shed 3 bases and J shed 4 bases, with 13 bases lying between them. The germline V gene has CDR1 SQVTM and CDR2 ANQGSEA. Written as DNA, the CDR3 is TGCAGCGTTGATCCAGGAGGGGTTTACAATGAGCAGTTCTTC. Translating it yields CSVDPGGVYNEQFF.

This chain uses TRBV28 with TRBJ1-2, with D unresolved. The CDR3 covers 13 residues. V gave up 6 bases and J gave up 4 bases, with 12 bases separating them. In germline, CDR1 is MDHEN, CDR2 SYDVKM. The CDR3 loop reads CASRPLRTYGYTF. In DNA form, the CDR3 reads TGTGCCAGCAGACCCCTTAGAACCTATGGCTACACCTTC.

This clone was picked up a small number of times. The V and J genes are TRBV11-2 and TRBJ1-1, with TRBD1 matching 8 bases. The CDR3 loop spans 13 amino acids. Trimming took 4 bases from V and 7 from J; bases not matched to a gene: 5. Looked up from germline, CDR1 is SGHAT and CDR2 is FQNNGV. CDR3 residues: CASSSDRGGEAFF. DNA of the CDR3: TGTGCCAGCAGCTCCGACAGGGGTGGTGAAGCTTTCTTT.

In this sample, this clone turned up a few times. V is TRBV6-6 and J is TRBJ2-1; the D gene is possibly TRBD1 (5 bases). Germline assignment: CDR1 MNHNY and CDR2 SVGAGI (reference sequence). Deletions cut 2 bases from V and 2 bases from J, with 7 bases between. The CDR3 sequence is 14 residues long. The CDR3 loop reads CASSYAGTYNEQFF. DNA of the CDR3: TGTGCCAGCAGTTACGCAGGGACCTACAATGAGCAGTTCTTC.

This rearrangement joins TRBV28 to TRBJ2-1, with D possibly being TRBD2 (7 bases). Trimming left V 3 bases short and J 9 bases short, with 15 bases between. There are 14 residues in the CDR3. Per the germline V gene, CDR1 is MDHEN and CDR2 is SYDVKM. The CDR3 DNA reads TGTGCCAGCAGTTTCCGGGGTAGGGGGGGTGAGCAGTTCTTC. Amino acid sequence: CASSFRGRGGEQFF.

V is TRBV18 and J is TRBJ1-2; D gene ambiguous. Germline CDR1 and CDR2: KGHSH and LQKENI. The V end lost 4 bases, the J end lost 4 bases, and 10 bases lay between the germline ends. This CDR3 contains 13 residues. The CDR3: CASSLFRAYGYTF. CDR3 coding DNA: TGTGCCAGCTCACTTTTTAGAGCCTATGGCTACACCTTC. The full variable domain, its missing parts supplied by reference TRBV18 and TRBJ1-2, is NAGVMQNPRHLVRRRGQEARLRCSPMKGHSHVYWYRQLPEEGLKFMVYLQKENIIDESGMPKERFSAEFPKEGPSILRIQQVVRGDSAAYFCASSLFRAYGYTFGSGTRLTVV.

The chain carries TRBV2 and TRBJ2-1; the D is unclear. V lost 7 bases to trimming and J lost 6 bases, with 13 bases between them. The CDR3 contains 13 residues. Germline V CDR1 and CDR2: SNHLY, FYNNEI. This CDR3 is CASTAEPLNEQFF. In nucleotides, the CDR3 is TGTGCCAGCACCGCGGAACCGCTCAATGAGCAGTTCTTC.

By share, this clone counts as medium-sized. The chain employs TRBV28 and TRBJ2-7; 8 bases are a match to TRBD1. V lost 4 bases to trimming and J lost 7 bases; unmatched junction nucleotides: 6. This CDR3 comprises 13 residues. Germline CDR1 MDHEN, CDR2 SYDVKM. The CDR3 reads CASSSGQGGEQYF. The CDR3 DNA follows: TGTGCCAGCAGTTCAGGACAGGGAGGAGAGCAGTACTTC.

The chain joins TRBV5-1 to TRBJ2-2; TRBD2 aligns across 13 bases. The J segment lost 6 bases and the V segment lost 4 bases, leaving 9 bases of the junction unmatched. The CDR3 loop spans 17 amino acids. From germline, CDR1 is SGHRS and CDR2 YFSETQ. The CDR3 nucleotides read TGCGCCAGCAGCCCATGGACTAGCGGGAGTGGTGCCGGGGAGCTGTTTTTT. Translation gives CASSPWTSGSGAGELFF.

This chain uses TRBV11-2 with TRBJ2-5, with TRBD1 matching 10 bases. Germline CDR1 and CDR2: SGHAT and FQNNGV. Trimming at V came to 7 bases and at J to 2 bases, leaving 13 bases not matched to a gene. CDR3 size: 17 residues. The CDR3 spells CASNPLDRGILQETQYF. The CDR3 nucleotides read TGTGCCAGCAACCCCTTGGACAGGGGGATTCTTCAAGAGACCCAGTACTTC.

The V and J genes are TRBV7-8 and TRBJ1-3; D is ambiguous. Germline assignment: CDR1 SGHVS and CDR2 FQNEAQ. The CDR3 runs to 14 residues. V lost 1 base and J 3 bases, leaving 7 bases between the germline ends. The CDR3 here is CASSLGGGGNTIYF. In DNA form, the CDR3 reads TGTGCCAGCAGCTTAGGCGGAGGTGGAAACACCATATATTTT. Variable domain in full (rest from reference TRBV7-8 and TRBJ1-3): GAGVSQSPRYKVAKRGQDVALRCDPISGHVSLFWYQQALGQGPEFLTYFQNEAQLDKSGLPSDRFFAERPEGSVSTLKIQRTQQEDSAVYLCASSLGGGGNTIYFGEGSWLTVV.

In its sample, this clone was seen a few times. This chain links TRBV29-1 with TRBJ2-4; D possibly corresponds to TRBD2 (6 bases). The V and J ends lost 4 bases and 6 bases respectively, with 28 bases between them. This CDR3 region has 18 residues. CDR1 is SQVTM and CDR2 is ANQGSEA in the germline V gene. The CDR3 here is CSVARRDGAPWGVNIQYF. CDR3 coding DNA: TGCAGCGTTGCGAGGAGGGACGGAGCCCCCTGGGGAGTAAACATTCAGTACTTC.

The chain carries TRBV15 and TRBJ2-3; 12 positions match TRBD1. With 5 bases clipped from V and 4 bases from J, the junction kept 4 bases outside the gene matches. The CDR3 runs 15 residues. Germline assignment: CDR1 LNHNV and CDR2 YYDKDF (reference sequence). The CDR3 loop is CATSRDRGPADTQYF. CDR3 DNA: TGTGCCACCAGCCGGGACAGGGGGCCCGCAGATACGCAGTATTTT.

CDR3 nucleotide sequence: TGCGCCAGCAGCCCTCGATTGAGAGGAGGGAATGAAAAACTGTTTTTT. This encodes CASSPRLRGGNEKLFF. The rearrangement uses TRBV4-1 and TRBJ1-4; no definite D call. The germline gives CDR1 MGHRA, CDR2 YSYEKL. Trimming cost V 4 bases and J 5 bases, with 17 bases left between them. The CDR3 contains 16 residues.

The chain has TRBV5-1 and TRBJ2-1, with D tentatively TRBD2 (6 bases). The CDR3 loop spans 15 amino acids. Germline values: CDR1 SGHRS, CDR2 YFSETQ. V lost 4 bases to trimming and J lost 8 bases, with 19 bases between them. The CDR3 sequence is CASSLLPGVQDEQFF. As DNA, the CDR3 is TGCGCCAGCAGCCTCCTTCCGGGAGTACAGGATGAGCAGTTCTTC. Variable domain in full (rest from reference TRBV5-1 and TRBJ2-1): KAGVTQTPRYLIKTRGQQVTLSCSPISGHRSVSWYQQTPGQGLQFLFEYFSETQRNKGNFPGRFSGRQFSNSRSEMNVSTLELGDSALYLCASSLLPGVQDEQFFGPGTRLTVL.

This clone appeared once. V is TRBV19 and J is TRBJ2-1, with 9 bases lining up with TRBD1. V shed 2 bases and J 0 bases; nucleotides not matched to a gene: 17. The CDR3 loop spans 21 amino acids. Germline assignment: CDR1 LNHDA and CDR2 SQIVND (reference sequence). The CDR3 loop reads CASSIYSGGDRVPVSYNEQFF. The CDR3 DNA follows: TGTGCCAGTAGTATATACAGTGGCGGGGACAGGGTTCCTGTCTCCTACAATGAGCAGTTCTTC. Full variable domain (remainder filled in from reference TRBV19 and TRBJ2-1): DGGITQSPKYLFRKEGQNVTLSCEQNLNHDAMYWYRQDPGQGLRLIYYSQIVNDFQKGDIAEGYSVSREKKESFPLTVTSAQKNPTAFYLCASSIYSGGDRVPVSYNEQFFGPGTRLTVL.

V is TRBV28 and J is TRBJ2-3, with unresolved D. V lost 6 bases, J lost 5 bases, and 9 bases lay in between. This CDR3 comprises 12 residues. Germline CDR1 is MDHEN and CDR2 is SYDVKM. CDR3 nucleotides: TGTGCCAGCAGCTCCCTTCTAGATACGCAGTATTTT. Translated, it gives CASSSLLDTQYF. Full variable domain (remainder filled in from reference TRBV28 and TRBJ2-3): DVKVTQSSRYLVKRTGEKVFLECVQDMDHENMFWYRQDPGLGLRLIYFSYDVKMKEKGDIPEGYSVSREKKERFSLILESASTNQTSMYLCASSSLLDTQYFGPGTRLTVL.

V and J are TRBV10-3 and TRBJ2-5; 8 nucleotides align to TRBD1. J lost 4 bases, V lost 10 bases, and 8 bases had no gene match. Germline V CDR1 and CDR2: ENHRY, SYGVKD. The CDR3 runs 13 residues. The CDR3 DNA is TGTGCCACCGGATACGACAGGGGAGAGACCCAGTACTTC. It yields the protein CATGYDRGETQYF.

The J gene is TRBJ2-5, the V gene TRBV29-1, with TRBD2 matching over 14 bases. Germline V gives CDR1 SQVTM, CDR2 ANQGSEA. This CDR3 is 16 amino acids long. With 5 bases clipped from V and 5 bases from J, the junction kept 10 bases outside the gene matches. The DNA for the CDR3 is TGCAGCGTTATGGGACTAGCGGGAGTGGGAGGGGAGACCCAGTACTTC. It translates to CSVMGLAGVGGETQYF.

Notes on this clone: The same CDR3 arises from other DNA sequences in this sample as well. The chain employs TRBV6-1 and TRBJ2-7; possibly TRBD2 for D (5 bases). The CDR3 is 11 residues long. The germline V gene encodes CDR1 MNHNS and CDR2 SASEGT. The ends were cut back, 7 bases at V and 3 bases at J, with 7 bases in the middle. The CDR3 sequence: CASTGIYEQYF. For the CDR3, the DNA is TGTGCCAGCACCGGGATCTACGAGCAGTACTTC.

The V and J genes are TRBV7-2 and TRBJ2-3; D call uncertain. This CDR3 spans 13 amino acids. V was clipped by 8 bases and J by 0 bases, with 9 bases between them. Germline CDR1 reads SGHTA; CDR2 reads FQGNSA. CDR3 nucleotide sequence: TGTGCCAGCGGCAACCCTAGCACAGATACGCAGTATTTT. Translating it yields CASGNPSTDTQYF.

This clone was observed a handful of times. J is TRBJ2-7 and V is TRBV2, with D uncertain. There are 11 residues in the CDR3. Germline loops: CDR1 SNHLY, CDR2 FYNNEI. Between the trimmed V and J ends, which lost 5 bases and 3 bases, there was a span of 5 bases. The CDR3 here is CASSPGYEQYF. The DNA for the CDR3 is TGTGCCAGCAGTCCGGGCTACGAGCAGTACTTC. Together with reference TRBV2 and TRBJ2-7, the CDR3 gives the full variable domain: EPEVTQTPSHQVTQMGQEVILRCVPISNHLYFYWYRQILGQKVEFLVSFYNNEISEKSEIFDDQFSVERPDGSNFTLKIRSTKLEDSAMYFCASSPGYEQYFGPGTRLTVT.

This clone was seen a few times. The V and J genes are TRBV10-3 and TRBJ2-1, with a possible D match to TRBD2 (5 bases). Germline CDR1 and CDR2: ENHRY and SYGVKD. The CDR3 extends over 11 amino acids. Deletions cut 8 bases from V and 11 bases from J, with 13 bases between. This CDR3 is CAIGQAAKQFF. CDR3 nucleotide sequence: TGTGCCATCGGTCAAGCGGCAAAGCAGTTCTTC.